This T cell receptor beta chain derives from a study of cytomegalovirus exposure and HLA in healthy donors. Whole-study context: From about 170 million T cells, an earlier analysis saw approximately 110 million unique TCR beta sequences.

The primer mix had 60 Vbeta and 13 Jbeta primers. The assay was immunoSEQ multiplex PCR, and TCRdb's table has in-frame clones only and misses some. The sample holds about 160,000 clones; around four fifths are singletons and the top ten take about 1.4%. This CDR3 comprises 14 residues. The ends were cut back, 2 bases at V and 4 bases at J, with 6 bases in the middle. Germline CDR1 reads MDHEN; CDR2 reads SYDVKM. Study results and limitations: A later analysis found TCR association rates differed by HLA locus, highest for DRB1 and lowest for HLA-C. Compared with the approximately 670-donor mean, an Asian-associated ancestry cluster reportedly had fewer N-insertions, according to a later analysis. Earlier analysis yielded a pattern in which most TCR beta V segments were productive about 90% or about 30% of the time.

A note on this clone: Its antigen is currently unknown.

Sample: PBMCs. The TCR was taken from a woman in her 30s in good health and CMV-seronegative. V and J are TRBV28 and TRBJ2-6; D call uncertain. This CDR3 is CASSLSQGANVLTF. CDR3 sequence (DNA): TGTGCCAGCAGTTTAAGCCAAGGGGCCAACGTCCTGACTTTC.